These 22 T cell receptor beta chains originate from one sample sequenced in a study of OX40 agonist ivuxolimab in advanced cancers. Clones were read by immunoSEQ multiplex PCR, and TCRdb kept only the in-frame ones, dropping some. Of 60,000 to 85,000 clones listed, around 80% are singletons. This sample comprised CD4+ or CD8+ T cells sorted from blood, obtained in a trial of the OX40 agonist ivuxolimab. These receptors were obtained from an adult with an advanced solid tumor such as melanoma, head and neck, liver or kidney cancer.

This clone was counted once. The chain has TRBV19 and TRBJ2-1; 9 bases are shared with TRBD2. The germline gives CDR1 LNHDA, CDR2 SQIVND (reference sequence). Trimming cost V 3 bases and J 4 bases; bases outside gene matches: 4. This CDR3 region has 15 residues. CDR3 nucleotides: TGTGCCAGTAGTATCCGGCTAGCGGGGTACAATGAGCAGTTCTTC. Residues: CASSIRLAGYNEQFF.

This chain links TRBV7-2 with TRBJ2-3; D remains unclear. The V gene's germline CDR1 is SGHTA and CDR2 FQGNSA. The CDR3 runs to 14 residues. V was shortened by 5 bases and J by 5 bases, with 14 bases between the two germline ends. The CDR3 nucleotides are TGTGCCAGCAGCCGAGGCGAAGCTGAAGATACGCAGTATTTT. Its protein product is CASSRGEAEDTQYF.

The chain joins TRBV5-6 to TRBJ1-4; tentative D call: TRBD1 (6 bases). CDR3 length equals 13 residues. Germline-derived CDR1 and CDR2 are SGHDT and YYEEEE. V was trimmed by 0 bases and J by 8 bases, leaving 8 bases between them. The CDR3 DNA sequence: TGTGCCAGCAGCTTGGGGACAGCCGAAAAACTGTTTTTT. It is translated as CASSLGTAEKLFF. Combining the CDR3 with reference TRBV5-6 and TRBJ1-4 gives the whole variable domain DAGVTQSPTHLIKTRGQQVTLRCSPKSGHDTVSWYQQALGQGPQFIFQYYEEEERQRGNFPDRFSGHQFPNYSSELNVNALLLGDSALYLCASSLGTAEKLFFGSGTQLSVL.

This chain links TRBV19 with TRBJ1-1; TRBD1 matches 8 bases. CDR3 length equals 16 residues. From germline, CDR1 is LNHDA and CDR2 SQIVND (reference sequence). Losses at the gene ends were 5 bases for V and 0 bases for J; bases not matched to a gene: 8. The chain's CDR3 is CASSQGTGGMNTEAFF. The CDR3 DNA follows: TGTGCCAGTAGTCAGGGGACAGGCGGTATGAACACTGAAGCTTTCTTT.

The J gene is TRBJ2-5, the V gene TRBV21-1. The J call could be wrong; TRBJ2-7 is a better fit for the DNA end. TRBV21-1 is an annotated pseudogene. CDR3 length equals 13 residues. CDR3 coding DNA: TGTGCCAGCCCTCGGGACGCCTCCTACGAGCAGTACTTC. Protein sequence: CASPRDASYEQYF.

In regard to this clone: At the DNA level, this CDR3 is encoded by other sequences in the same sample as well. This rearrangement joins TRBV12-5 to TRBJ1-1; D is unclear. The CDR3 loop spans 16 amino acids. The V gene lost 0 bases and the J gene lost 3 bases, with 14 bases spanning the gap. From germline, CDR1 is LGHNT and CDR2 FRNRAP. The CDR3 coding sequence is TGTGCTAGTGGTTTGGTACTTGGCAGGAGGGACACTGAAGCTTTCTTT. This gives the protein CASGLVLGRRDTEAFF.

The chain employs TRBV28 and TRBJ2-3, with 9 bases fitting TRBD1. CDR3 length: 16 amino acids. J lost 6 bases, V lost 5 bases, and 12 bases had no gene match. Germline values: CDR1 MDHEN, CDR2 SYDVKM. The CDR3 protein is CASSLFGQGKSDTQYF. DNA for the CDR3: TGTGCCAGCAGTCTATTTGGACAGGGGAAATCGGATACGCAGTATTTT.

The chain combines TRBV29-1 with TRBJ2-4; the D call may be TRBD1 or TRBD2 (6 bases each). Deletions cut 2 bases from V and 8 bases from J, with 13 bases between. The CDR3 contains 13 residues. Germline CDR1 SQVTM, CDR2 ANQGSEA. DNA of the CDR3: TGCAGCGTTGAAACGGGGGCGCAAGACATTCAGTACTTC. It yields the protein CSVETGAQDIQYF.

The chain uses TRBV10-3 and TRBJ2-3; 9 positions agree with TRBD1. Losses at the gene ends were 2 bases for V and 5 bases for J; bases not matched to a gene: 5. The CDR3 loop spans 15 amino acids. The germline CDR1 and CDR2 sequences are ENHRY and SYGVKD. The CDR3 nucleotides read TGTGCCATCAGTGAGGAGACAGGGGGGAGAGATACGCAGTATTTT. Residues: CAISEETGGRDTQYF.

The chain links TRBV7-9 to TRBJ1-2; no clear D. This CDR3 is 14 amino acids long. V dropped 5 bases and J dropped 7 bases, with 17 bases sitting between them. Germline assignment: CDR1 SEHNR and CDR2 FQNEAQ (reference sequence). As DNA, the CDR3 is TGTGCCAGCAGCCCGCAGGAGTCTGCTAGTGGCTACACCTTC. Protein product: CASSPQESASGYTF.

This chain links TRBV6-6 with TRBJ1-1, with D perhaps matching TRBD1 (5 bases). Between the trimmed V and J ends, which lost 2 bases and 2 bases, there was a span of 15 bases. This CDR3 region has 16 residues. The germline V gene encodes CDR1 MNHNY and CDR2 SVGAGI (reference sequence). CDR3 amino acids: CASSYPSGGFNTEAFF. The CDR3 region has the DNA TGTGCCAGCAGTTACCCTTCTGGGGGATTCAACACTGAAGCTTTCTTT.

The chain couples TRBV5-1 to TRBJ2-3; D not certain. Looked up from germline, CDR1 is SGHRS and CDR2 is YFSETQ. The V gene lost 0 bases and the J gene lost 2 bases, with 4 bases spanning the gap. The CDR3 length is 13 residues. CDR3 in amino acids: CASSLDNTDTQYF. DNA of the CDR3: TGCGCCAGCAGCTTGGACAACACAGATACGCAGTATTTT.

Written as DNA, the CDR3 is TGTGCCAGCAGTGTATCAGGGGCGCTGGTCCACGAGCAGTACGTC. Translating it yields CASSVSGALVHEQYV. The chain employs TRBV2 and TRBJ2-7, with D possibly being TRBD1 (6 bases). From germline, CDR1 is SNHLY and CDR2 FYNNEI. This CDR3 is built from 15 residues. The V end lost 4 bases, the J end lost 5 bases, and 18 bases lay between the germline ends.

The rearrangement uses TRBV7-2 and TRBJ2-7; possibly TRBD2 for D (5 bases). The V gene lost 5 bases and the J gene lost 2 bases, with 13 bases spanning the gap. The germline V gene encodes CDR1 SGHTA and CDR2 FQGNSA. The CDR3 has 14 residues. DNA for the CDR3: TGTGCCAGCAGCCTTCAACGGGGAGCCTACGAGCAGTACTTC. This sequence encodes CASSLQRGAYEQYF.

The V and J genes are TRBV6-6 and TRBJ2-5; 7 bases line up with TRBD2. The end of the DNA fits TRBJ2-7 better, so the J call may be wrong. The CDR3 consists of 15 residues. CDR1 and CDR2 from the germline V gene are MNHNY and SVGAGI (reference sequence). This chain's CDR3 is CASTKAGASGYEQYF. The CDR3 nucleotides are TGTGCCAGCACGAAAGCCGGGGCTAGCGGCTACGAGCAGTACTTC.

The CDR3 sequence is CASSISGANTGELFF. As DNA, the CDR3 is TGTGCCAGTAGTATAAGCGGCGCAAACACCGGGGAGCTGTTTTTT. This rearrangement joins TRBV19 to TRBJ2-2; a possible D gene is TRBD2 (5 bases). Germline V lookup: CDR1 LNHDA, CDR2 SQIVND (reference sequence). Trimming cost V 2 bases and J 2 bases, with 9 bases left between them. This CDR3 contains 15 residues.

The J gene is TRBJ2-2, the V gene TRBV9; D gene unclear. V lost 3 bases, J lost 6 bases, and 12 bases lay in between. This CDR3 has 14 amino acids. The germline CDR1 and CDR2 sequences are SGDLS and YYNGEE. The CDR3 DNA is TGTGCCAGCAGCGCCCCCTCGGAGCCCGGGGAGCTGTTTTTT. Encoded protein: CASSAPSEPGELFF.

V and J are TRBV10-2 and TRBJ1-1, with 12 bases that match TRBD1. Trimming at V came to 9 bases and at J to 4 bases, leaving 6 bases not matched to a gene. The CDR3 is 14 amino acids. Germline values: CDR1 WSHSY, CDR2 SAAADI. CDR3 in amino acids: CASGTGGAGTEAFF. CDR3 DNA: TGCGCCAGTGGGACAGGGGGCGCGGGCACTGAAGCTTTCTTT.

A few counts support this clone. The rearrangement joins TRBV5-6 to TRBJ2-3; perhaps D is TRBD1 or TRBD2 (6 bases each). CDR3 length: 14 residues. V was trimmed by 2 bases and J by 2 bases, leaving 9 bases between them. The V gene's germline CDR1 is SGHDT and CDR2 YYEEEE. As DNA, the CDR3 is TGTGCCAGCAGCTTCGGGGGCTACACAGATACGCAGTATTTT. This translates into CASSFGGYTDTQYF.

The chain employs TRBV18 and TRBJ2-1; D could derive from TRBD1 or TRBD2 (5 bases each). The germline V and J ends were trimmed by 3 bases and 9 bases, with 24 bases remaining between them. The germline CDR1 and CDR2 sequences are KGHSH and LQKENI. CDR3 length equals 17 residues. The CDR3 sequence is CASSPPDSVLGTGEQFF. In nucleotides, the CDR3 is TGTGCCAGCTCACCGCCCGACTCCGTCTTGGGGACCGGTGAGCAGTTCTTC.

The rearrangement joins TRBV7-9 to TRBJ1-2; 7 bases map to TRBD1. The J segment lost 0 bases and the V segment lost 5 bases, leaving 3 bases of the junction unmatched. The germline CDR1 and CDR2 sequences are SEHNR and FQNEAQ (reference sequence). This CDR3 has 14 amino acids. This CDR3 is CASSRTGSNYGYTF. In DNA form, the CDR3 reads TGTGCCAGCAGCCGGACAGGTTCTAACTATGGCTACACCTTC.

This clone appeared once. J is TRBJ1-2 and V is TRBV19, with D perhaps TRBD1 (5 bases). From germline, CDR1 is LNHDA and CDR2 SQIVND (reference sequence). Trimming took 0 bases from V and 4 from J, leaving 12 bases between them. CDR3 length equals 15 residues. The CDR3 spells CASSIDATDGYGYTF. CDR3 DNA sequence: TGTGCCAGTAGTATAGATGCGACAGACGGCTATGGCTACACCTTC.